This is a list of T cell receptor beta chains from one sample in a study of cytomegalovirus exposure and HLA in healthy donors. The data were produced by immunoSEQ multiplex PCR, yet TCRdb's version contains in-frame clones alone and is incomplete. Among roughly 100,000 clones, around 79% were seen once, and the ten largest hold roughly 3.9%. What was sequenced was PBMCs. The source is a man between 45 and 60 years old in good health and CMV-seropositive. The CDR3 runs from the conserved cysteine through the conserved F or W. D genes are given only for firm matches. Only some rows state a clone size, as once, few, many or a class for expanded clones.

D: TRBD2
size: NA
V: TRBV5-1
J: TRBJ2-2
DNA: TGCGCCAGCAGCTTGGTTTCTAGCGGGAGCGGGAACACCGGGGAGCTGTTTTTT
CDR3: CASSLVSSGSGNTGELFF

D: TRBD2
size: NA
V: TRBV18
J: TRBJ2-5
DNA: TGTGCCAGCTCACCACCCCGACTAGCGGTTCAAGAGACCCAGTACTTC
CDR3: CASSPPRLAVQETQYF

D: NA
size: NA
V: TRBV12-5
J: TRBJ2-3
DNA: TGTGCTAGTGGTTTAATGACTATCCCCCCTCGGGGCACAGATACGCAGTATTTT
CDR3: CASGLMTIPPRGTDTQYF

D: TRBD2
size: NA
V: TRBV6-5
J: TRBJ2-1
DNA: TGTGCCAGCAGTTACTCTGCGGGAGGATCCTACAATGAGCAGTTCTTC
CDR3: CASSYSAGGSYNEQFF

D: TRBD1
size: NA
V: TRBV5-1
J: TRBJ1-6
DNA: TGCGCCAGCACCCGGGACAGGGCAACCGATTCACCCCTCCACTTT
CDR3: CASTRDRATDSPLHF

D: NA
size: NA
V: TRBV27
J: TRBJ2-5
DNA: TGTGCCAGCAGCACCCTGACAGTCCCCCAAGAGACCCAGTACTTC
CDR3: CASSTLTVPQETQYF

D: TRBD2
size: NA
V: TRBV18
J: TRBJ2-3
DNA: TGTGCCAGCTCACAGGTTTCTAGCGGAAGGACAGATACGCAGTATTTT
CDR3: CASSQVSSGRTDTQYF

D: TRBD2
size: NA
V: TRBV11-1
J: TRBJ2-1
DNA: TGTGCCAGCAAGGGAAGTGGACTAGCGGGACACACACCTTACAATGAGCAGTTCTTC
CDR3: CASKGSGLAGHTPYNEQFF

D: TRBD2
size: NA
V: TRBV18
J: TRBJ2-7
DNA: TGTGCCAGCTCACCGCAGAAGCGGGAGGGTAGCGAGCAGTACTTC
CDR3: CASSPQKREGSEQYF

D: TRBD1
size: NA
V: TRBV28
J: TRBJ1-4
DNA: TGTGCCAGCAGGGCCGGGACAGGGACCGAAAAACTGTTTTTT
CDR3: CASRAGTGTEKLFF

D: NA
size: NA
V: TRBV5-1
J: TRBJ2-1
DNA: TGCGCCAGCAGCTTGGAACCAGGCGGACAATGGGCAATAAGTGAGCAGTTCTTC
CDR3: CASSLEPGGQWAISEQFF

D: TRBD2
size: NA
V: TRBV19
J: TRBJ2-1
DNA: TGTGCCAGTAGTCCGGGCGGGGGGGGGCGAAACAATGAGCAGTTCTTC
CDR3: CASSPGGGGRNNEQFF

D: TRBD2
size: NA
V: TRBV18
J: TRBJ2-7
DNA: TGTGCCAGCTCACCTAGCGGGAGAGCCTTTTACGAGCAGTACTTC
CDR3: CASSPSGRAFYEQYF

D: NA
size: NA
V: TRBV7-8
J: TRBJ1-3
DNA: TGTGCCAGCAGCTTAACAGGGTTCTTCGGAAACACCATATATTTT
CDR3: CASSLTGFFGNTIYF

D: NA
size: NA
V: TRBV19
J: TRBJ2-3
DNA: TGTGCCAGTAGTATAGGTAGTAGCTCAGCACCCACAGATACGCAGTATTTT
CDR3: CASSIGSSSAPTDTQYF

D: TRBD1
size: NA
V: TRBV10-3
J: TRBJ1-1
DNA: TGTGCGACCAGGACAGGGGGCAACACTGAAGCTTTCTTT
CDR3: CATRTGGNTEAFF

D: NA
size: NA
V: TRBV28
J: TRBJ1-2
DNA: TGTGCCAGCACCACGTCCCGGGACATAGGAGGCTACACCTTC
CDR3: CASTTSRDIGGYTF

D: TRBD2
size: NA
V: TRBV5-1
J: TRBJ2-1
DNA: TGCGCCAGCAGCTTGGGAGCAGCGGGAGGGAACAATGAGCAGTTCTTC
CDR3: CASSLGAAGGNNEQFF

D: TRBD1
size: NA
V: TRBV19
J: TRBJ1-2
DNA: TGTGCCAGTAGTACGACAGGGGACTATGGCTACACCTTC
CDR3: CASSTTGDYGYTF

D: NA
size: NA
V: TRBV11-2
J: TRBJ1-5
DNA: TGTGCCAGCAGCTCCTCTTACAGTCAGCCCCAGCATTTT
CDR3: CASSSSYSQPQHF

D: NA
size: NA
V: TRBV28
J: TRBJ2-4
DNA: TGTGCCAGCAGTCCTGGGGCCACTGCAGGCCGTGGGACCAAAAACATTCAGTACTTC
CDR3: CASSPGATAGRGTKNIQYF

D: TRBD1
size: NA
V: TRBV6-1
J: TRBJ2-1
DNA: TGTGCCAGCAGCAACTACAGGGGGCTCGGCAATGAGCAGTTCTTC
CDR3: CASSNYRGLGNEQFF

D: NA
size: NA
V: TRBV7-9
J: TRBJ2-3
DNA: TGTGCCAGCAGCTTAGCTTGGAGTTTTGAGGAGGCAGATACGCAGTATTTT
CDR3: CASSLAWSFEEADTQYF

D: TRBD1
size: NA
V: TRBV19
J: TRBJ1-3
DNA: TGTGCCAGTAGCACCGGGACAGGTGATGGAAACACCATATATTTT
CDR3: CASSTGTGDGNTIYF

D: NA
size: NA
V: TRBV20-1
J: TRBJ1-3
DNA: TGCAGTGCTAAGACTGGGAACACCATATATTTT
CDR3: CSAKTGNTIYF

D: TRBD1
size: once
V: TRBV11-2
J: TRBJ1-2
DNA: TGTGCCAGCAGCTTAGATGCCGGGACAGGGTATGGCTACACCTTC
CDR3: CASSLDAGTGYGYTF

D: NA
size: NA
V: TRBV7-3
J: TRBJ2-6
DNA: TGTGCCAGCAGCCTCACCGCGGACAGCTCTGGGGCCAACGTCCTGACTTTC
CDR3: CASSLTADSSGANVLTF

D: TRBD1
size: NA
V: TRBV9
J: TRBJ1-2
DNA: TGTGCCAGCAGCGTAGGGACAGGGCGGTATGGCTACACCTTC
CDR3: CASSVGTGRYGYTF

D: TRBD1
size: NA
V: TRBV29-1
J: TRBJ1-1
DNA: TGCAGCGTTGAGCAGGGGGATACTGAAGCTTTCTTT
CDR3: CSVEQGDTEAFF

D: NA
size: NA
V: TRBV7-2
J: TRBJ2-5
DNA: TGTGCCAGCAGCTCTCTAGTGGAGACCCAGTACTTC
CDR3: CASSSLVETQYF

D: NA
size: NA
V: TRBV30
J: TRBJ1-1
DNA: TGTGCCTGGGGGGGGATGTCGGTCACTGAAGCTTTCTTT
CDR3: CAWGGMSVTEAFF

D: NA
size: NA
V: TRBV4-3
J: TRBJ2-2
DNA: TGCGCCAGCAGCCAAGGATACTCCAGGGACACCGGGGAGCTGTTTTTT
CDR3: CASSQGYSRDTGELFF

D: TRBD2
size: NA
V: TRBV5-6
J: TRBJ2-1
DNA: TGTGCCAGCCGGACTAGCGGGAGGGCCGTCGGGAATGAGCAGTTCTTC
CDR3: CASRTSGRAVGNEQFF

D: NA
size: NA
V: TRBV14
J: TRBJ2-7
DNA: TGTGCCAGCAGCCATCGTGCCTACGAGCAGTACTTC
CDR3: CASSHRAYEQYF

D: TRBD2
size: NA
V: TRBV6-5
J: TRBJ2-1
DNA: TGTGCCAGCAGGGGGACTAATGGGACCTACAATGAGCAGTTCTTC
CDR3: CASRGTNGTYNEQFF

D: NA
size: NA
V: TRBV19
J: TRBJ2-3
DNA: TGTGCCAGTAGTATGGCAGGGGTGGCGGATACGCAGTATTTT
CDR3: CASSMAGVADTQYF

D: TRBD1
size: NA
V: TRBV27
J: TRBJ1-1
DNA: TGTGCCAGCAGTCTCAGGGGGCCGGTGAACACTGAAGCTTTCTTT
CDR3: CASSLRGPVNTEAFF

D: TRBD1
size: NA
V: TRBV29-1
J: TRBJ2-7
DNA: TGCAGCGTTGATGGGGACAGTTACGAGCAGTACTTC
CDR3: CSVDGDSYEQYF

D: TRBD1
size: NA
V: TRBV19
J: TRBJ1-4
DNA: TGTGCCAGTAGTAAGACAGGGATTAATGAAAAACTGTTTTTT
CDR3: CASSKTGINEKLFF